Following are 32 T cell receptor beta chains from one sample sequenced in a study of PD-L1 blockade in urothelial cancer. Clones were read by immunoSEQ multiplex PCR, and TCRdb kept only the in-frame ones, dropping some. The repertoire holds roughly 77,000 clones, with about four fifths as singletons. As for time point: pretreatment peripheral blood. Sequenced material: PBMCs, taken around atezolizumab (anti-PD-L1) treatment. Receptors were obtained from a woman in her seventies with urothelial cancer.

Only one count was recorded for this clone. This chain links TRBV18 with TRBJ2-5, with D possibly matching TRBD1 (7 bases). Germline CDR1 and CDR2: KGHSH and LQKENI. The CDR3 is 15 amino acids. Between the trimmed V and J ends, which lost 2 bases and 5 bases, there was a span of 15 bases. The DNA of the CDR3 is TGTGCCAGCTCACCATTCGGGGCGGGACAGGAGACCCAGTACTTC. Encoded protein: CASSPFGAGQETQYF.

The rearrangement joins TRBV5-1 to TRBJ2-3, with D possibly being TRBD2 (6 bases). Trimming took 0 bases from V and 6 from J, leaving 14 bases between them. This CDR3 contains 15 residues. Germline V gene lookup returns CDR1 SGHRS and CDR2 YFSETQ. CDR3 DNA sequence: TGCGCCAGCAGCTTGGATCTCCGGGAGCACGATACGCAGTATTTT. It translates to CASSLDLREHDTQYF.

The rearrangement uses TRBV10-3 and TRBJ1-6, with 7 bases aligning to TRBD1. Germline CDR1 ENHRY, CDR2 SYGVKD. Trimming at V came to 2 bases and at J to 2 bases, leaving 6 bases not matched to a gene. The CDR3 loop spans 17 amino acids. CDR3 nucleotides: TGTGCCATCAGTGAGACCGCGGGACAGACCTATAATTCACCCCTCCACTTT. Protein: CAISETAGQTYNSPLHF.

This chain links TRBV5-1 with TRBJ2-7, with unresolved D. Trimming left V 1 base short and J 4 bases short, with 9 bases between. The CDR3 has 13 amino acids. Germline V gene sequence: CDR1 SGHRS, CDR2 YFSETQ. The CDR3 sequence: CASSLLQRYEQYF. DNA of the CDR3: TGCGCCAGCAGCTTGCTTCAGCGATACGAGCAGTACTTC.

The chain recombines TRBV7-2 with TRBJ2-6; no reliable D call. Trimming removed 5 bases at V and 4 bases at J, with 9 bases between. From germline, CDR1 is SGHTA and CDR2 FQGNSA. This CDR3 has 14 amino acids. The CDR3 sequence: CASSPHSGANVLTF. The CDR3, as DNA: TGTGCCAGCAGCCCCCACTCCGGGGCCAACGTCCTGACTTTC. The full variable domain, completed using reference TRBV7-2 and TRBJ2-6, is GAGVSQSPSNKVTEKGKDVELRCDPISGHTALYWYRQSLGQGLEFLIYFQGNSAPDKSGLPSDRFSAERTGGSVSTLTIQRTQQEDSAVYLCASSPHSGANVLTFGAGSRLTVL.

This sequence joins TRBV5-1 and TRBJ1-2; 10 bases align to TRBD1. The CDR3 covers 16 residues. The V and J ends lost 3 bases and 6 bases, in that order; junction bases with no gene match: 11. From germline, CDR1 is SGHRS and CDR2 YFSETQ. CDR3 protein: CASSWGTGTGVDGYTF. DNA for the CDR3: TGCGCCAGCAGCTGGGGGACCGGGACAGGGGTAGATGGCTACACCTTC.

This chain links TRBV16 with TRBJ2-3; maybe TRBD2 (5 bases). Germline V CDR1 and CDR2: KGHSY, FQNENV. The CDR3 extends over 17 amino acids. V lost 0 bases and J 5 bases, leaving 18 bases between the germline ends. The CDR3 protein is CASSQSSLAGTEDTQYF. The CDR3 nucleotides are TGTGCCAGCAGCCAATCGTCCCTAGCAGGTACAGAAGATACGCAGTATTTT.

The chain recombines TRBV19 with TRBJ2-7; 7 positions match TRBD2. CDR1 and CDR2 from the germline V gene are LNHDA and SQIVND (reference sequence). V lost 7 bases and J lost 7; bases outside the gene matches: 16. The CDR3 sequence is 15 residues long. The CDR3 spells CASKSAGEGRREQYF. In nucleotides, the CDR3 is TGTGCCAGTAAGTCGGCGGGAGAGGGTCGGAGGGAGCAGTACTTC.

The V gene is TRBV6-1, the J gene TRBJ1-3; no firm D call. The length of the CDR3 is 14 residues. Germline values: CDR1 MNHNS, CDR2 SASEGT. V was trimmed by 1 base and J by 0 bases, leaving 4 bases between them. As DNA, the CDR3 is TGTGCCAGCAGTGAAGATAACTCTGGAAACACCATATATTTT. Translated, it gives CASSEDNSGNTIYF.

The J gene is TRBJ2-5, the V gene TRBV9, with D maybe TRBD2 (6 bases). From germline, CDR1 is SGDLS and CDR2 YYNGEE. V lost 0 bases and J lost 1, with 16 bases in between. CDR3 length: 17 residues. The CDR3 sequence: CASSVGVAVGLQETQYF. The CDR3, as DNA: TGTGCCAGCAGCGTAGGCGTAGCGGTGGGGCTCCAAGAGACCCAGTACTTC.

CDR3 nucleotides: TGCAGCGGAGGCGGGACAGGGGTTTTCGAGACCCAGTACTTC. Protein sequence: CSGGGTGVFETQYF. The rearrangement links TRBV29-1 to TRBJ2-5; 10 nucleotides match TRBD1. CDR1 is SQVTM, CDR2 ANQGSEA, per germline. Trimming at V came to 7 bases and at J to 5 bases, leaving 10 bases not matched to a gene. The CDR3 spans 14 residues. The whole variable domain, filled in from reference TRBV29-1 and TRBJ2-5, reads SAVISQKPSRDICQRGTSLTIQCQVDSQVTMMFWYRQQPGQSLTLIATANQGSEATYESGFVIDKFPISRPNLTFSTLTVSNMSPEDSSIYLCSGGGTGVFETQYFGPGTRLLVL.

V gene TRBV15 combines with J gene TRBJ1-3; D remains ambiguous. Deletions cut 0 bases from V and 0 bases from J, with 6 bases between. The germline CDR1 and CDR2 sequences are LNHNV and YYDKDF (reference sequence). The CDR3 covers 15 residues. The CDR3 is CATSRDQYSGNTIYF. CDR3 nucleotides: TGTGCCACCAGCAGAGACCAGTACTCTGGAAACACCATATATTTT.

The V gene is TRBV30, the J gene TRBJ2-7, with TRBD2 matching over 10 bases. Losses at the gene ends were 6 bases for V and 3 bases for J; bases not matched to a gene: 5. This CDR3 contains 13 residues. Germline assignment: CDR1 GTSNPN and CDR2 SVGIG (reference sequence). CDR3 DNA sequence: TGTGCCTGCCTTGCTAGCGGGAGCTACGAGCAGTACTTC. Protein: CACLASGSYEQYF.

The chain is built from TRBV2 and TRBJ2-7, with TRBD1 as a possible D gene (6 bases). Trimming removed 4 bases from V and 3 bases from J, with 13 bases in between. The germline V gene has CDR1 SNHLY and CDR2 FYNNEI. This CDR3 spans 14 amino acids. CDR3 sequence reads: CASSAGVLDYEQYF. As DNA, the CDR3 is TGTGCCAGCAGTGCAGGGGTGTTGGACTACGAGCAGTACTTC.

The rearrangement links TRBV28 to TRBJ1-5, with 9 positions matching TRBD1. V dropped 4 bases and J dropped 7; count of bases not matched to a gene: 11. The CDR3 has 16 residues. CDR1 is MDHEN and CDR2 is SYDVKM in the germline V gene. The CDR3 sequence: CASSSSLDRGQQPQHF. CDR3 bases: TGTGCCAGCAGTTCCTCACTGGACAGGGGTCAGCAGCCCCAGCATTTT.

The chain couples TRBV5-1 to TRBJ2-7, with TRBD1 as a possible D gene (7 bases). Trimming removed 5 bases from V and 3 bases from J, with 15 bases in between. The CDR3 has 14 amino acids. CDR1 SGHRS and CDR2 YFSETQ come from the germline V gene. The CDR3 here is CASRAGGGGYEQYF. The CDR3, as DNA: TGCGCCAGCAGAGCAGGGGGAGGTGGCTACGAGCAGTACTTC. Using reference TRBV5-1 and TRBJ2-7 for the parts outside the CDR3, the full variable domain is KAGVTQTPRYLIKTRGQQVTLSCSPISGHRSVSWYQQTPGQGLQFLFEYFSETQRNKGNFPGRFSGRQFSNSRSEMNVSTLELGDSALYLCASRAGGGGYEQYFGPGTRLTVT.

The chain couples TRBV9 to TRBJ1-4; TRBD1 agrees at 7 bases. This CDR3 contains 15 residues. Germline CDR1 is SGDLS and CDR2 is YYNGEE. Germline trimming cut 4 bases from V and 8 bases from J; bases unmatched to any gene: 11. The CDR3 loop reads CASSLRTGELEKLFF. The DNA of the CDR3 is TGTGCCAGCAGCCTACGGACAGGCGAGTTAGAAAAACTGTTTTTT.

V and J are TRBV7-2 and TRBJ2-7, with TRBD1 matching over 10 bases. Germline loops: CDR1 SGHTA, CDR2 FQGNSA. The trim removed 0 bases at V and 2 bases at J, leaving 7 bases unmatched. The CDR3 covers 17 residues. CDR3 nucleotides: TGTGCCAGCAGCTTAGCATGGGACAGGGGAAGAACCTACGAGCAGTACTTC. Its translation: CASSLAWDRGRTYEQYF.

This clone was observed a handful of times. The chain is built from TRBV19 and TRBJ2-7, with 9 bases aligning to TRBD2. V gave up 1 base and J gave up 7 bases; unmatched junction bases: 20. CDR1 and CDR2 from the germline V gene are LNHDA and SQIVND (reference sequence). The CDR3 totals 19 residues. In nucleotides, the CDR3 is TGTGCCAGTAGTATAGTATTCGGGACTAGCTTTGATGACTACGCGGAGCAGTACTTC. Protein product: CASSIVFGTSFDDYAEQYF.

The chain uses TRBV28 and TRBJ1-2, with unresolved D. V lost 6 bases and J lost 6, with 14 bases in between. Germline CDR1 reads MDHEN; CDR2 reads SYDVKM. The CDR3 sequence is 13 residues long. The chain's CDR3 is CASSEVSTDGYTF. Here the CDR3 DNA reads TGTGCCAGCAGCGAGGTCAGCACTGATGGCTACACCTTC.

The chain recombines TRBV2 with TRBJ2-2, with TRBD2 matching 8 bases. Germline CDR1 is SNHLY and CDR2 is FYNNEI. This CDR3 is 17 amino acids long. After removal of 6 bases from V and 3 bases from J, the junction contained 12 bases not matched to a gene. The CDR3 sequence: CASRGTDIAGYTGELFF. CDR3 DNA: TGTGCCAGCAGGGGGACTGATATAGCGGGGTACACCGGGGAGCTGTTTTTT.

This chain links TRBV2 with TRBJ2-7, with TRBD2 matching over 7 bases. Germline V lookup: CDR1 SNHLY, CDR2 FYNNEI. The V and J ends lost 3 bases and 2 bases, in that order; junction bases with no gene match: 4. This CDR3 has 14 amino acids. The CDR3 DNA follows: TGTGCCAGCAGTGATTGGGGGGGAACCTACGAGCAGTACTTC. Its protein product is CASSDWGGTYEQYF.

This clone has a handful of counts. The rearrangement joins TRBV10-1 to TRBJ2-2, with D maybe TRBD2 (5 bases). CDR3 size: 15 residues. CDR1 and CDR2 from the germline V gene are WNHNN and SYGVQD (reference sequence). The V end lost 0 bases, the J end lost 2 bases, and 7 bases lay between the germline ends. CDR3 bases: TGCGCCAGCAGTGAGTCGGGAGTTAACACCGGGGAGCTGTTTTTT. This codes for CASSESGVNTGELFF.

In its sample, this clone was seen a few times. As DNA, the CDR3 is TGTGCCAGCAGTTTACCCCAGGGGGACCACGAGCAGTACTTC. Translated: CASSLPQGDHEQYF. This sequence joins TRBV28 and TRBJ2-7; 7 bases map to TRBD1. Trimming removed 2 bases from V and 5 bases from J; junction bases left unmatched: 6. This CDR3 contains 14 residues. In germline, CDR1 is MDHEN, CDR2 SYDVKM.

In nucleotides, the CDR3 is TGCGCCAGCAGCTACCAAAACAGCTATGGCTACACCTTC. Residues: CASSYQNSYGYTF. The chain employs TRBV5-1 and TRBJ1-2; D remains ambiguous. The CDR3 runs 13 residues. The V end was cut by 3 bases, the J end by 4 bases, with 10 bases between. Germline CDR1 is SGHRS and CDR2 is YFSETQ.

The chain recombines TRBV5-1 with TRBJ1-1, with D hard to call. This CDR3 has 13 amino acids. Trimming stripped 0 bases from V and 1 base from J, with 4 bases between. Germline CDR1 SGHRS, CDR2 YFSETQ. As DNA, the CDR3 is TGCGCCAGCAGCTTGGGGCCGAACACTGAAGCTTTCTTT. It codes for CASSLGPNTEAFF. The complete variable domain, with remaining parts taken from reference TRBV5-1 and TRBJ1-1, reads KAGVTQTPRYLIKTRGQQVTLSCSPISGHRSVSWYQQTPGQGLQFLFEYFSETQRNKGNFPGRFSGRQFSNSRSEMNVSTLELGDSALYLCASSLGPNTEAFFGQGTRLTVV.

The chain employs TRBV19 and TRBJ2-6; D possibly corresponds to TRBD1 (5 bases). CDR3 length: 15 amino acids. From germline, CDR1 is LNHDA and CDR2 SQIVND (reference sequence). Trimming pared 11 bases from V and 1 base from J, leaving 15 bases between. The CDR3 bases are TGTGCCGCCGCACCGCAGGGTTCTGGGGCCAACGTCCTGACTTTC. Its protein is CAAAPQGSGANVLTF.

The gene calls are TRBV11-2 and TRBJ2-7; 7 nucleotides align to TRBD1. The CDR3 totals 14 residues. Germline values: CDR1 SGHAT, CDR2 FQNNGV. Trimming at V came to 5 bases and at J to 7 bases, leaving 11 bases not matched to a gene. This chain's CDR3 is CASSRYETGNEQYF. The CDR3 nucleotides are TGTGCCAGCAGCCGTTACGAGACAGGGAATGAGCAGTACTTC.

The chain employs TRBV27 and TRBJ1-5; D is uncertain. Germline V gene lookup returns CDR1 MNHEY and CDR2 SMNVEV (reference sequence). This CDR3 is built from 17 residues. With 0 bases removed from V and 4 bases from J, the gap between germline ends came to 16 bases. Here the CDR3 DNA reads TGTGCCAGCAGTTTATCTTATGGCAGAGGGCTAAATCAGCCCCAGCATTTT. This encodes CASSLSYGRGLNQPQHF.

The DNA for the CDR3 is TGTGCCAGCGGTACGGGACACAAAAACATTCAGTACTTC. It codes for CASGTGHKNIQYF. The V call is TRBV6-5, the J call TRBJ2-4; D might be TRBD1 (6 bases). With 8 bases removed from V and 3 bases from J, the gap between germline ends came to 11 bases. Germline loops: CDR1 MNHEY, CDR2 SVGAGI. The CDR3 runs to 13 residues.

This chain links TRBV5-1 with TRBJ1-3; 11 bases fit TRBD1. Germline V gives CDR1 SGHRS, CDR2 YFSETQ. With V trimmed by 4 bases and J by 3 bases, 6 bases remained unmatched. This CDR3 has 16 amino acids. The CDR3 region has the DNA TGCGCCAGCAGCCCATGGACAGGGGGCAATGGAAACACCATATATTTT. It is translated as CASSPWTGGNGNTIYF.

In this sample, this clone turned up a few times. The chain is built from TRBV7-7 and TRBJ2-7; D gene uncertain. V lost 5 bases and J 3 bases, leaving 14 bases between the germline ends. This CDR3 comprises 14 residues. Germline CDR1 and CDR2: SSHAT and FNYEAQ (reference sequence). This CDR3 is CASSPDLRGYEQYF. The CDR3 DNA follows: TGTGCCAGCAGCCCTGACTTAAGAGGCTACGAGCAGTACTTC.